Listed here is a single TCR beta chain. Its antigen is still unknown. This specimen belongs to a study of T cell repertoires in cytomegalovirus infection. Study findings and constraints: HLA-C-restricted, CMV-specific TCR beta clonotypes were dominant ex vivo.

CDR3 length: 12 residues. The V gene's germline CDR1 is MNHEY and CDR2 SVGAGI. V was clipped by 7 bases and J by 4 bases, with 11 bases between them. TCRdb re-derived calls from the reads in MiXCR, one entry per CDR3 protein. Here the sample spans hundreds of thousands of distinct CDR3 sequences, roughly a third being singletons. The sample was cultured PBMCs, taken from culture after CMV antigen stimulation. The origin of this receptor is a human donor in good health (CMV status not recorded). Some clones in this sample may be carry-over from other donors' samples. The rearrangement joins TRBV6-5 to TRBJ2-7; the D is unclear. The CDR3 DNA is TGTGCCAGCACCAGGAAAACTTACGAGCAGTACTTC. Protein sequence: CASTRKTYEQYF.